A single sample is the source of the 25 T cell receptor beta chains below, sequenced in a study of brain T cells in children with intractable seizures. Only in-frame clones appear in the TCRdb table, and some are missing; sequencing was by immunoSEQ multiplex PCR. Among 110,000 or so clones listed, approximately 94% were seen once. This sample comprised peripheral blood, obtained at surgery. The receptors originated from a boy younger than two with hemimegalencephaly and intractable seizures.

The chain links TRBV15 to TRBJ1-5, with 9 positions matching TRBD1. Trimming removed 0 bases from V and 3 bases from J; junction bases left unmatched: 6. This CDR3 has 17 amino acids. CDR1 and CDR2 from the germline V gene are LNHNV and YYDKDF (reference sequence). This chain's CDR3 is CATSRDPGQGPNQPQHF. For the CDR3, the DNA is TGTGCCACCAGCAGAGATCCGGGACAGGGTCCCAATCAGCCCCAGCATTTT.

DNA for the CDR3: TGTGCCAGCAGCGAGGGGACCATGAACACTGAAGCTTTCTTT. It codes for CASSEGTMNTEAFF. This chain links TRBV7-8 with TRBJ1-1, with D maybe TRBD1 (5 bases). Germline assignment: CDR1 SGHVS and CDR2 FQNEAQ. The V gene lost 5 bases and the J gene lost 0 bases, with 10 bases spanning the gap. The CDR3 totals 14 residues.

In nucleotides, the CDR3 is TGTGCCAGCAGTTTAAGCCAAGCGGGGCCCCAGCATTTT. It codes for CASSLSQAGPQHF. The chain is built from TRBV12-3 or TRBV12-4 and TRBJ1-5; D is unclear. V gave up 2 bases and J gave up 9 bases, with 11 bases separating them. The CDR3 spans 13 residues.

CDR3 loop: CSANGYEQFF. CDR3 bases: TGCAGTGCTAACGGATATGAGCAGTTCTTC. V and J are TRBV20-1 and TRBJ2-1; D call uncertain. The CDR3 spans 10 residues. The germline V and J ends were trimmed by 4 bases and 8 bases, with 6 bases remaining between them. Germline V gives CDR1 DFQATT, CDR2 SNEGSKA (reference sequence).

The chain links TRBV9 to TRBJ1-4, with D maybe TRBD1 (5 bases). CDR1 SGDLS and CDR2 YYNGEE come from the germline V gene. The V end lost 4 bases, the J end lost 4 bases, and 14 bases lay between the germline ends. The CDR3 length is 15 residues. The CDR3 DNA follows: TGTGCCAGCAGCCCCTCGACAGAGCTTAATGAAAAACTGTTTTTT. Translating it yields CASSPSTELNEKLFF.

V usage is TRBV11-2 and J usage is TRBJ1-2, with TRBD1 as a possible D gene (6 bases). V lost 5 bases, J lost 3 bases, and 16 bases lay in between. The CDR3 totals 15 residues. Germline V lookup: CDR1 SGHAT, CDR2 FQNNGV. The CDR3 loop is CASSAHGGWDYGYTF. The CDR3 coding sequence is TGTGCCAGCAGCGCCCACGGGGGCTGGGACTATGGCTACACCTTC.

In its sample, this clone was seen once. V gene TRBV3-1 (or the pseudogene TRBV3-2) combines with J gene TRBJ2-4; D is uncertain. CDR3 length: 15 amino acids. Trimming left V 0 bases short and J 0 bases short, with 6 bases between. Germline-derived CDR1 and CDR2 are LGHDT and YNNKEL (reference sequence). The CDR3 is CASSQDSLAKNIQYF. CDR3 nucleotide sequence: TGTGCCAGCAGCCAAGACTCATTAGCCAAAAACATTCAGTACTTC.

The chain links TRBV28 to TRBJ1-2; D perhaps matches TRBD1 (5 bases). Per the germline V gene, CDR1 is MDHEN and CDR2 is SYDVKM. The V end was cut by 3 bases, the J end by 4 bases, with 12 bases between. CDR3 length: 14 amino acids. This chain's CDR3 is CASSLGLRGYGYTF. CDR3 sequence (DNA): TGTGCCAGCAGTTTGGGACTGAGGGGCTATGGCTACACCTTC.

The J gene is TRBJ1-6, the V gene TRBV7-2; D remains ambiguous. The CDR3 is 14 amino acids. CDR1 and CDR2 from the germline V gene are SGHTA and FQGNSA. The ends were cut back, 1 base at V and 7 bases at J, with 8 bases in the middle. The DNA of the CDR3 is TGTGCCAGCAGCTTAGGGGTTCGCAATTCACCCCTCCACTTT. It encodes CASSLGVRNSPLHF.

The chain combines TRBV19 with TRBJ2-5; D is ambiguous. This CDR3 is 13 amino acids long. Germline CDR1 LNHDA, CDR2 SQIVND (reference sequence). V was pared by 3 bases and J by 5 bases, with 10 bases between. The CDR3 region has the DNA TGTGCCAGTAGTATGTCCCGGTCTGAGACCCAGTACTTC. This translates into CASSMSRSETQYF.

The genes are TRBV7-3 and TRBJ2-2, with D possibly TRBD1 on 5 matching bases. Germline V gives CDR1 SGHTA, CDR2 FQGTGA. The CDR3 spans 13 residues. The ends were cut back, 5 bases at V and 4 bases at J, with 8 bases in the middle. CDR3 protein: CASSKGVTGELFF. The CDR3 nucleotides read TGTGCCAGCAGCAAAGGGGTCACCGGGGAGCTGTTTTTT.

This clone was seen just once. The CDR3 nucleotides are TGTGCCAGCAGCCCTTTGCCCTGGATGGAGTACTTC. Protein: CASSPLPWMEYF. The chain combines TRBV5-8 with TRBJ2-7, with D unclear. The germline gives CDR1 SGHTS, CDR2 YDEGEE. This CDR3 is 12 amino acids long. With 4 bases removed from V and 11 bases from J, the gap between germline ends came to 16 bases.

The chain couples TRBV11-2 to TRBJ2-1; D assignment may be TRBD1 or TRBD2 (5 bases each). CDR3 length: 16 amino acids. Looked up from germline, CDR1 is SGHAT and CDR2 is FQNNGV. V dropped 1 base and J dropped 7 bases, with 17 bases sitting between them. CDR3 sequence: CASSLVWGSVRNEQFF. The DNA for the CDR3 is TGTGCCAGCAGCTTAGTCTGGGGGAGCGTTCGGAATGAGCAGTTCTTC.

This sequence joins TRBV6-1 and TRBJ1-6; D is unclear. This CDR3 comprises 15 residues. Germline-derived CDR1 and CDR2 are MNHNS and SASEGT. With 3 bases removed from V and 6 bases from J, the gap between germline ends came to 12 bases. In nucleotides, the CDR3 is TGTGCCAGCAGTGAGATCCCTATGGGTAATTCACCCCTCCACTTT. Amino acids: CASSEIPMGNSPLHF.

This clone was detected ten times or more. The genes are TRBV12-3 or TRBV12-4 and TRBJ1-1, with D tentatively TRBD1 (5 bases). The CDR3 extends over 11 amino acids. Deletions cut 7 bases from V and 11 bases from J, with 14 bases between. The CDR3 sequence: CASTHRLGAFF. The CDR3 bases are TGTGCCAGCACCCACAGGCTGGGGGCTTTCTTT.

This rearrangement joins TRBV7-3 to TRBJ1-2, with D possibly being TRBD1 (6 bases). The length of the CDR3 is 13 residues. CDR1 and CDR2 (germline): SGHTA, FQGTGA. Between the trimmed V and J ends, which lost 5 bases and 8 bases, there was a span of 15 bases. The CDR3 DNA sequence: TGTGCCAGCAGCCCCCGGGGGCAGGGCGGCTACACCTTC. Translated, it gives CASSPRGQGGYTF.

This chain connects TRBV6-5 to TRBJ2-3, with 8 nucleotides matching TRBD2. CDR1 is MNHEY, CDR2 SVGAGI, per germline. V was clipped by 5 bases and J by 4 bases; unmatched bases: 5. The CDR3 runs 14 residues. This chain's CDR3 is CASSRGLAPDTQYF. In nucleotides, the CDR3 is TGTGCCAGCAGTCGCGGACTAGCCCCAGATACGCAGTATTTT.

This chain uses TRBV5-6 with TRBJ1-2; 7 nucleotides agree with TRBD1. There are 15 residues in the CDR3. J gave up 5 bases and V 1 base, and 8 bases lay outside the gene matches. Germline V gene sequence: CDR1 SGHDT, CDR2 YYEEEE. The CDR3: CASSLLQGGGYGYTF. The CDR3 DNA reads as TGTGCCAGCAGCTTGCTGCAGGGGGGAGGTTATGGCTACACCTTC.

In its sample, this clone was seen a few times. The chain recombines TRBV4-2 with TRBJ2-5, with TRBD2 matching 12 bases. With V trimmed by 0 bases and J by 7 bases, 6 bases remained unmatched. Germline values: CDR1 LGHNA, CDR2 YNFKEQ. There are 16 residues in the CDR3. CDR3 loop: CASSQDPSGGVGTQYF. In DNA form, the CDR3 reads TGTGCCAGCAGCCAAGATCCTAGCGGGGGGGTTGGGACCCAGTACTTC.

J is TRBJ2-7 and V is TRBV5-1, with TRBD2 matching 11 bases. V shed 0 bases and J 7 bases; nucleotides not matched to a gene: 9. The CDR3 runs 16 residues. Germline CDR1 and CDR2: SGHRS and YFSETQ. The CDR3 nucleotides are TGCGCCAGCAGCTTGGTCCTTAGCGGGAGGGGTACTGAGCAGTACTTC. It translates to CASSLVLSGRGTEQYF. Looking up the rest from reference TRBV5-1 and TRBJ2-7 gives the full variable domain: KAGVTQTPRYLIKTRGQQVTLSCSPISGHRSVSWYQQTPGQGLQFLFEYFSETQRNKGNFPGRFSGRQFSNSRSEMNVSTLELGDSALYLCASSLVLSGRGTEQYFGPGTRLTVT.

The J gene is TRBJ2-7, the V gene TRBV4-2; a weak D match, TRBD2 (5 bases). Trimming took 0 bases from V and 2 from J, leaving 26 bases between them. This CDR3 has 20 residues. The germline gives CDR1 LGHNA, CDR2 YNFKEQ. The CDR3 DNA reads TGTGCCAGCAGCCAAGACGGGCCAAGAAGGAGGACCACTATTCCCTACGAGCAGTACTTC. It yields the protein CASSQDGPRRRTTIPYEQYF.

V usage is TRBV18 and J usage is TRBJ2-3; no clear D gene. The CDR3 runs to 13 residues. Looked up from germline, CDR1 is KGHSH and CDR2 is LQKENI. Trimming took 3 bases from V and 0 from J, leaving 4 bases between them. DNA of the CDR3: TGTGCCAGCTCACCTCCTAGCACAGATACGCAGTATTTT. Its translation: CASSPPSTDTQYF.

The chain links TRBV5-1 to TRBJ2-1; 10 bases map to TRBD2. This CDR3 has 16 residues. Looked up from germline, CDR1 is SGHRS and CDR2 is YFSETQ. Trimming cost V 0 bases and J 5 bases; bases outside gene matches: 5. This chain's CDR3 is CASSLVLAGAHNEQFF. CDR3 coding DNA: TGCGCCAGCAGCTTGGTTCTAGCGGGAGCCCACAATGAGCAGTTCTTC.

The CDR3, as DNA: TGTGCCACCAGCAGAGGACGGGGCACCTACAATGAGCAGTTCTTC. Its translation: CATSRGRGTYNEQFF. The chain links TRBV15 to TRBJ2-1; D may be TRBD1 or TRBD2 (5 bases each). Germline V gene sequence: CDR1 LNHNV, CDR2 YYDKDF (reference sequence). Deletions cut 1 base from V and 2 bases from J, with 9 bases between. CDR3 length: 15 amino acids.

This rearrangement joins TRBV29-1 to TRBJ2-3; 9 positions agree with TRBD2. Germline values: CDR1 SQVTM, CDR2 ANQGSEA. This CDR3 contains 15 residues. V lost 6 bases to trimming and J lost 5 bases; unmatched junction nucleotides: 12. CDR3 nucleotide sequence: TGCAGCGTCGTGGGCATAGCGGGAGAGGGAGATACGCAGTATTTT. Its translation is CSVVGIAGEGDTQYF.